Listed below are T cell receptor beta chains from one sample, sequenced in a study of blood T cell repertoires in COVID-19. This table comes from immunoSEQ multiplex PCR, and its TCRdb copy is limited to in-frame clones, with some not included. The data show about 280,000 clones, with around 90% seen just once and 4.1% held by the top ten. Sample: PBMCs or T cells enriched from blood (not recorded which). The receptors were gathered from a woman under 40 with acute COVID-19. The CDR3 runs from the conserved cysteine through the conserved F or W.

length	V	CDR3
14	TRBV7-2	CASSASRDTNEQFF
18	TRBV27	CASSSEERLAGEYYEQYF
14	TRBV11-1	CASSLDASRYEQYF
14	TRBV5-4	CASSLGGLNTEAFF
13	TRBV18	CASSPPASYEQYF
13	TRBV29-1	CSVPRAGHTEAFF
14	TRBV19	CATKEASQKETQYF
12	TRBV6-4	CASSDSSYGYTF
15	TRBV7-3	CASSLGAGADYGYTF
17	TRBV11-2	CASSLGVNSGRFDEQFF
14	TRBV2	CASDPGQGNYGYTF
19	TRBV27	CASRKLGQGIAISPHPQHF
17	TRBV7-7	CASSPFGAGGFTDTQYF
15	TRBV6-2/TRBV6-3	CASSYEVAGYYEQYF
17	TRBV2	CASSYTSGRGASYGYTF
16	TRBV4-2	CASSQDPRTGNTEAFF
15	TRBV5-1	CASSLGWGDSYGYTF
15	TRBV5-1	CASSFEAGSYNEQFF
12	TRBV28	CASSLMNTEAFF
13	TRBV9	CASSVQGNTEAFF
16	TRBV4-1	CASSYEGGTGSGEQYF
16	TRBV24-1	CATSDWAGSGANVLTF
20	TRBV28	CATRGGPGQTGAYSNQPQHF
18	TRBV5-1	CASSWTSGRLRSYNEQFF
14	TRBV7-2	CASSEQDSNQPQHF
17	TRBV5-4	CASSMGGASGMSGEQYF